The present T cell receptor (beta chain) was sequenced within a study of human T cells and chemical hapten exposure. Study at large: 2% DPC applied to a roughly 2 cm by roughly 2 cm arm area sensitized donors.

Study conclusions and caveats: Donors were affected by alopecia, so their immune reaction might vary from that of healthy individuals. Expanded TCRs made up significantly more big CDR3 similarity clusters than controls did.

The CDR3 has 14 amino acids. The trim removed 5 bases at V and 5 bases at J, leaving 3 bases unmatched. CDR1 and CDR2 from the germline V gene are SEHNR and FQNEAQ (reference sequence). TCRdb re-called the RACE reads with MiXCR, one entry per CDR3 protein. The sample lists more than 35,000 distinct CDR3 sequences; more than 6% were seen once. In its sample, this clonotype was seen a few times. The antigen is not known. The time point was: patch test 1, 2 weeks after DPC sensitization. Stated treatment: therapeutic diphenylcyclopropenone sensitization with weekly scalp DPC. Extraction of total RNA was performed on unfractionated whole blood. Staff drew blood before applying each patch test.

This chain uses TRBV7-9 with TRBJ2-4, with 10 bases matching TRBD1. Sequenced material: whole blood, taken in connection with sensitization to the hapten diphenylcyclopropenone (DPC). This clonotype originated in a woman aged 30 to 39 with alopecia areata. Some clones in this sample may be carry-over from other donors' samples. This CDR3 is CASSQTGGENIQYF. The DNA for the CDR3 is TGTGCCAGCAGCCAGACAGGGGGCGAAAACATTCAGTACTTC.